A single sample is the source of the 27 T cell receptor beta chains below, sequenced in a study of T cell repertoires in ileal Crohn's disease. Repertoires were generated with immunoSEQ multiplex PCR, while TCRdb's copy carries only in-frame clones and drops some. Of about 7,700 clones in the sample, 75% to 85% are singletons; the top ten hold under 35%. Indicated time point: proximal margin of the surgical specimen (macroscopically non-inflamed). Sequences were obtained from ileal tissue. All receptors come from an adult with Crohn's disease.

The V call is TRBV9, the J call TRBJ1-1; TRBD1 is a possible D gene (6 bases). Trimming took off 1 base at V and 5 bases at J, with 12 bases between the two ends. The CDR3 covers 14 residues. Germline-derived CDR1 and CDR2 are SGDLS and YYNGEE. In nucleotides, the CDR3 is TGTGCCAGCAGCGTAACAGGGAGTAGGACTGAAGCTTTCTTT. Translation: CASSVTGSRTEAFF. The full variable domain, its missing parts supplied by reference TRBV9 and TRBJ1-1, is DSGVTQTPKHLITATGQRVTLRCSPRSGDLSVYWYQQSLDQGLQFLIQYYNGEERAKGNILERFSAQQFPDLHSELNLSSLELGDSALYFCASSVTGSRTEAFFGQGTRLTVV.

This chain uses TRBV4-2 with TRBJ2-5, with TRBD2 matching over 8 bases. Germline V gene data show CDR1 as LGHNA and CDR2 as YNFKEQ. The CDR3 length is 21 residues. Trimming removed 1 base from V and 1 base from J; junction bases left unmatched: 20. The CDR3 DNA follows: TGTGCCAGCAGCCAAGTGCTATGGGGGACTAGTAAACGGCTGTGCCAAGAGACCCAGTACTTC. Its translation is CASSQVLWGTSKRLCQETQYF.

This clone was seen just once. The V and J genes are TRBV5-4 and TRBJ2-7, with TRBD1 as a possible D gene (6 bases). CDR1 SGHNT and CDR2 YYREEE come from the germline V gene (reference sequence). CDR3 size: 16 residues. V was shortened by 4 bases and J by 2 bases, with 19 bases between the two germline ends. The CDR3 DNA is TGTGCCAGCAGCCAAGATCCACGTAGGGGGACCTACGAGCAGTACTTC. This codes for CASSQDPRRGTYEQYF.

V is TRBV4-1 and J is TRBJ2-1; 8 bases line up with TRBD2. CDR3 length: 17 residues. Per germline, CDR1 MGHRA and CDR2 YSYEKL. The V segment lost 2 bases and the J segment 0 bases; nucleotides outside the gene matches: 6. CDR3 bases: TGCGCCAGCAGCCAATTCAGCGGGGGAAGCTCCTACAATGAGCAGTTCTTC. Protein sequence: CASSQFSGGSSYNEQFF.

The CDR3 reads CASSLGTGYTEAFF. The DNA for the CDR3 is TGTGCCAGCAGCTTGGGGACGGGATACACTGAAGCTTTCTTT. The gene calls are TRBV5-6 and TRBJ1-1, with D uncertain. The germline CDR1 and CDR2 sequences are SGHDT and YYEEEE. Trimming took 0 bases from V and 3 from J, leaving 9 bases between them. The CDR3 runs to 14 residues.

The V and J genes are TRBV19 and TRBJ1-1; D is unclear. The germline V gene encodes CDR1 LNHDA and CDR2 SQIVND (reference sequence). The CDR3 loop spans 13 amino acids. V was pared by 4 bases and J by 3 bases, with 9 bases between. CDR3 sequence reads: CASSNKGDTEAFF. In DNA, the CDR3 is TGTGCCAGTAGTAATAAAGGAGACACTGAAGCTTTCTTT. Drawing the rest from reference TRBV19 and TRBJ1-1, the complete variable domain is DGGITQSPKYLFRKEGQNVTLSCEQNLNHDAMYWYRQDPGQGLRLIYYSQIVNDFQKGDIAEGYSVSREKKESFPLTVTSAQKNPTAFYLCASSNKGDTEAFFGQGTRLTVV.

The chain joins TRBV2 to TRBJ1-2; 10 nucleotides match TRBD1. Germline-derived CDR1 and CDR2 are SNHLY and FYNNEI. The CDR3 covers 12 residues. With 6 bases clipped from V and 7 bases from J, the junction kept 2 bases outside the gene matches. The chain's CDR3 is CASRTGGGGYTF. The DNA for the CDR3 is TGTGCCAGCAGGACAGGGGGCGGTGGCTACACCTTC.

The chain has TRBV5-1 and TRBJ2-2; D is unresolved. Looked up from germline, CDR1 is SGHRS and CDR2 is YFSETQ. The CDR3 loop spans 15 amino acids. Trimming stripped 0 bases from V and 0 bases from J, with 6 bases between. As DNA, the CDR3 is TGCGCCAGCAGCTTGGGCAGTGCGAACACCGGGGAGCTGTTTTTT. This codes for CASSLGSANTGELFF.

This rearrangement joins TRBV7-3 to TRBJ1-1; 12 nucleotides align to TRBD1. V trimming: 1 base; J trimming: 10 bases; junction bases outside the gene matches: 25. This CDR3 is built from 21 residues. CDR1 is SGHTA, CDR2 FQGTGA, per germline. The CDR3 is CASSLRRRGQGAKNTLALAFF. The DNA of the CDR3 is TGTGCCAGCAGCTTAAGACGCCGGGGACAGGGGGCGAAAAACACTCTTGCGCTAGCTTTCTTT.

The CDR3 reads CAISSVSSYNEQFF. CDR3 DNA: TGTGCCATCAGTTCAGTAAGCTCCTACAATGAGCAGTTCTTC. V gene TRBV10-3 combines with J gene TRBJ2-1, with D uncertain. The CDR3 has 14 residues. From germline, CDR1 is ENHRY and CDR2 SYGVKD. The V gene lost 5 bases and the J gene lost 0 bases, with 8 bases spanning the gap.

The gene calls are TRBV28 and TRBJ1-4; perhaps TRBD1 as D (6 bases). This CDR3 spans 14 amino acids. Germline V gene sequence: CDR1 MDHEN, CDR2 SYDVKM. The V end lost 3 bases, the J end lost 7 bases, and 12 bases lay between the germline ends. The CDR3 reads CASSFYRDIEKLFF. CDR3 bases: TGTGCCAGCAGTTTCTACAGGGATATTGAAAAACTGTTTTTT.

This clone was seen only a few times. The chain links TRBV4-2 to TRBJ1-1; no clear D gene. Germline V gene lookup returns CDR1 LGHNA and CDR2 YNFKEQ. With 4 bases removed from V and 11 bases from J, the gap between germline ends came to 14 bases. CDR3 length: 12 amino acids. CDR3 amino acids: CASSPQRAQAFF. The CDR3, as DNA: TGTGCCAGCAGCCCGCAGAGGGCTCAGGCTTTCTTT.

V gene TRBV27 combines with J gene TRBJ2-7; no definite D call. The V end was cut by 3 bases, the J end by 7 bases, with 16 bases between. The CDR3 totals 14 residues. Germline V CDR1 and CDR2: MNHEY, SMNVEV (reference sequence). The CDR3 loop reads CASSFQSGTGEQYF. Written as DNA, the CDR3 is TGTGCCAGCAGTTTTCAGTCGGGTACTGGGGAGCAGTACTTC.

This rearrangement joins TRBV7-9 to TRBJ2-2; D perhaps matches TRBD1 (5 bases). The CDR3 is made up of 13 amino acids. Germline V gene sequence: CDR1 SEHNR, CDR2 FQNEAQ (reference sequence). The V gene lost 2 bases and the J gene lost 7 bases, with 8 bases spanning the gap. The CDR3 loop is CASSLTGSGELFF. As DNA, the CDR3 is TGTGCCAGCAGCTTAACAGGTAGCGGGGAGCTGTTTTTT.

This chain joins TRBV30 and TRBJ1-2, with D possibly being TRBD1 (6 bases). Germline loops: CDR1 GTSNPN, CDR2 SVGIG (reference sequence). With 3 bases removed from V and 3 bases from J, the gap between germline ends came to 11 bases. CDR3 length: 13 amino acids. CDR3: CAWRSGEDYGYTF. CDR3 coding DNA: TGTGCCTGGAGATCAGGGGAAGACTATGGCTACACCTTC.

This clone was picked up a small number of times. The V gene is TRBV11-2, the J gene TRBJ2-7; 9 nucleotides agree with TRBD1. CDR3 length: 14 amino acids. CDR1 is SGHAT, CDR2 FQNNGV, per germline. The trim removed 5 bases at V and 3 bases at J, leaving 5 bases unmatched. The CDR3 DNA reads TGTGCCAGCAGCCCTTCGACAGGGGGCTACGAGCAGTACTTC. It encodes CASSPSTGGYEQYF.

J is TRBJ2-5 and V is TRBV19; 7 bases are a match to TRBD2. The trim removed 4 bases at V and 2 bases at J, leaving 4 bases unmatched. CDR1 is LNHDA and CDR2 is SQIVND in the germline V gene (reference sequence). The CDR3 covers 14 residues. The CDR3 nucleotides are TGTGCCAGTAGTACTCCGGGACTACAAGAGACCCAGTACTTC. Translated: CASSTPGLQETQYF.

As concerns this clone: One end of the junction varies from germline; a read error may be responsible. The chain couples TRBV6-5 to TRBJ2-5, with 9 bases lining up with TRBD2. Germline V gene data show CDR1 as MNHEY and CDR2 as SVGAGI. This CDR3 is 13 amino acids long. In nucleotides, the CDR3 is TGTGCCAGCAGTTACGAGGCGGGAGGGCCCCCCCACTTC. The encoded protein is CASSYEAGGPPHF.

The rearrangement uses TRBV28 and TRBJ1-5, with D possibly TRBD1 on 5 matching bases. V dropped 5 bases and J dropped 5 bases, with 16 bases sitting between them. Germline CDR1 reads MDHEN; CDR2 reads SYDVKM. CDR3 length equals 15 residues. DNA for the CDR3: TGTGCCAGCAGTCGGGACCTCTTCGCCCATCAGCCCCAGCATTTT. This sequence encodes CASSRDLFAHQPQHF.

The V and J genes are TRBV18 and TRBJ2-1; 10 bases map to TRBD1. The V segment lost 4 bases and the J segment 6 bases; nucleotides outside the gene matches: 0. This CDR3 has 13 residues. Looked up from germline, CDR1 is KGHSH and CDR2 is LQKENI. The CDR3 spells CASSRDRGNEQFF. The CDR3 bases are TGTGCCAGCTCACGGGACAGGGGCAATGAGCAGTTCTTC.

The gene calls are TRBV7-9 and TRBJ1-3; unclear D gene. The germline gives CDR1 SEHNR, CDR2 FQNEAQ (reference sequence). CDR3 length equals 14 residues. V was pared by 2 bases and J by 4 bases, with 9 bases between. The CDR3 reads CASSLIMDGNTIYF. The CDR3, as DNA: TGTGCCAGCAGCTTAATTATGGACGGAAACACCATATATTTT. The whole variable domain, filled in from reference TRBV7-9 and TRBJ1-3, reads DTGVSQNPRHKITKRGQNVTFRCDPISEHNRLYWYRQTLGQGPEFLTYFQNEAQLEKSRLLSDRFSAERPKGSFSTLEIQRTEQGDSAMYLCASSLIMDGNTIYFGEGSWLTVV.

The chain joins TRBV14 to TRBJ1-2; TRBD1 aligns across 9 bases. V lost 4 bases to trimming and J lost 4 bases; unmatched junction nucleotides: 13. CDR3 length equals 17 residues. Germline-derived CDR1 and CDR2 are SGHDN and FVKESK. The CDR3 loop is CASSPSTGGSVLYGYTF. The CDR3, as DNA: TGTGCCAGCAGCCCGTCGACAGGGGGATCCGTACTCTATGGCTACACCTTC.

The rearrangement uses TRBV27 and TRBJ2-7; 8 bases fit TRBD1. The CDR3 spans 14 residues. From germline, CDR1 is MNHEY and CDR2 SMNVEV (reference sequence). The V and J ends lost 2 bases and 3 bases, in that order; junction bases with no gene match: 3. CDR3 protein: CASSLQGAYYEQYF. CDR3 DNA: TGTGCCAGCAGTTTACAGGGGGCTTACTACGAGCAGTACTTC.

This clone has more than one count but fewer than ten. The chain carries TRBV6-5 and TRBJ2-5; 7 nucleotides match TRBD1. The germline gives CDR1 MNHEY, CDR2 SVGAGI. The V segment lost 5 bases and the J segment 5 bases; nucleotides outside the gene matches: 11. The CDR3 has 15 residues. The CDR3 loop is CASSTRTGVRETQYF. DNA for the CDR3: TGTGCCAGCAGTACTCGAACAGGGGTTAGGGAGACCCAGTACTTC.

The chain employs TRBV5-6 and TRBJ2-2; the D gene could be TRBD1 or TRBD2 (5 bases each). This CDR3 spans 13 amino acids. From germline, CDR1 is SGHDT and CDR2 YYEEEE. With 4 bases removed from V and 6 bases from J, the gap between germline ends came to 10 bases. CDR3 protein: CASSLPGPGELFF. CDR3 in DNA: TGTGCCAGCAGCCTGCCGGGGCCCGGGGAGCTGTTTTTT.

For this clone: This sample includes further DNA sequences coding for the same CDR3. This sequence joins TRBV6-5 and TRBJ1-4; 7 bases align to TRBD1. Germline V CDR1 and CDR2: MNHEY, SVGAGI. The trim removed 0 bases at V and 2 bases at J, leaving 0 bases unmatched. CDR3 length equals 15 residues. The CDR3 DNA sequence: TGTGCCAGCAGTTACTCACAGGGGACTAATGAAAAACTGTTTTTT. Protein: CASSYSQGTNEKLFF.

The CDR3 sequence: CASSADRGNYGYTF. The CDR3 DNA is TGCGCCAGCAGCGCGGACAGGGGAAACTATGGCTACACCTTC. The chain has TRBV5-1 and TRBJ1-2; 9 bases are a match to TRBD1. Germline CDR1 and CDR2: SGHRS and YFSETQ. CDR3 length: 14 amino acids. V shed 4 bases, J shed 2 bases, and the junction held 3 bases outside the gene matches.